This T cell receptor beta chain was identified during a study of radiotherapy plus CTLA-4 blockade in lung cancer (dated by TCRdb to 2017 to 2018). Regarding the complete study: Among the enrolled patients, under 20% had an objective response, and about 29% reached disease control. The study at large found these results: After treatment with radiotherapy and ipilimumab, TCR clones that originated in tumors expanded in peripheral blood. Early dynamic changes in blood T cell clones, together with increased serum interferon-beta after radiation, were reported as the strongest predictors of response.

V has 5 bases trimmed and J has 2 bases trimmed; junction bases matching no gene number 12. From the cysteine through the phenylalanine, the CDR3 covers 19 amino acids. Just the 57-base CDR3 DNA is kept, in frame starting at base 1. CDR1 MNHEY and CDR2 SMNVEV were looked up in the germline V gene (reference sequence). The library was produced with the immunoSEQ multiplex PCR assay. The immuneACCESS repertoire file appears here via TCRdb, limited to in-frame rearrangements. These files lack a portion of the clones; in checked studies, under half of the deficit traces to unresolved V genes, and the cause of the others is not known. Here the sample has about 80,000 clones; more than 85% occur a single time. Of the sample, over 0.75% is held by the ten largest clones. Focal radiation therapy combined with CTLA-4 blockade (ipilimumab) was tested in patients with chemo-refractory metastatic non-small-cell lung cancer.

Worth noting for this clone: Its target antigen remains unknown. No base qualities exist here, and no much larger clone lies one base off it.

The receptor was derived from a human donor with non-small cell lung cancer who had stable disease on radiotherapy plus ipilimumab. The rearrangement joined TRBV27 to TRBJ2-7; the junction holds 16 bases that match TRBD2. The material was peripheral blood, obtained from a patient treated with radiotherapy plus ipilimumab. CDR3 reads: CASSLRGTSGRAGTYEQYF. In nucleotides, the sequence is TGTGCCAGCAGTCTTCGAGGGACTAGCGGGAGGGCCGGGACCTACGAGCAGTACTTC.